The 14 T cell receptor beta chains below come from one sample, sequenced in a study of shared clonotypes between healthy human individuals. Clones were read by immunoSEQ multiplex PCR, and TCRdb kept only the in-frame ones, dropping some. The sample holds some 92,000 clones, approximately 44% seen once. The sample comprised PBMCs. The source is a woman between 40 and 55 years old in good health. Some clones in this sample may be carry-over from other donors' samples.

This clone showed up many times. The same CDR3 also results from other DNA sequences found in this sample. This chain uses TRBV29-1 with TRBJ2-3; TRBD1 matches at 7 bases. The CDR3 is made up of 13 amino acids. V lost 6 bases, J lost 5 bases, and 8 bases stayed unmatched. The germline CDR1 and CDR2 sequences are SQVTM and ANQGSEA. CDR3 coding DNA: TGCAGCGTGGGGGCCACAGGGGTAGATACGCAGTATTTT. Translation: CSVGATGVDTQYF.

The rearrangement uses TRBV11-2 and TRBJ2-4, with unresolved D. Germline lookup yields CDR1 SGHAT and CDR2 FQNNGV. This CDR3 is 12 amino acids long. Trimming stripped 0 bases from V and 9 bases from J, with 6 bases between. The CDR3 reads CASSLERSIQYF. In DNA form, the CDR3 reads TGTGCCAGCAGCTTAGAGCGATCCATTCAGTACTTC.

The chain employs TRBV5-1 and TRBJ1-2; D perhaps matches TRBD1 (6 bases). Trimming removed 4 bases from V and 1 base from J, with 11 bases in between. Germline assignment: CDR1 SGHRS and CDR2 YFSETQ. The CDR3 runs to 14 residues. CDR3 DNA sequence: TGCGCCAGCAGCCTCAACAGGGATAACTATGGCTACACCTTC. Translated: CASSLNRDNYGYTF.

V and J are TRBV30 and TRBJ2-5; D is possibly TRBD1 (6 bases). There are 11 residues in the CDR3. Trimming shortened V by 4 bases and J by 5 bases, and 8 bases separated the two germline ends. Germline V lookup: CDR1 GTSNPN, CDR2 SVGIG (reference sequence). Written as DNA, the CDR3 is TGTGCCTGGACCAGGGGCGAGACCCAGTACTTC. Translation: CAWTRGETQYF.

Many counts were recorded for this clone. The chain is built from TRBV2 and TRBJ2-7, with 16 bases fitting TRBD2. V shed 7 bases and J 6 bases; nucleotides not matched to a gene: 18. CDR1 is SNHLY and CDR2 is FYNNEI in the germline V gene. The CDR3 covers 19 residues. The CDR3 loop reads CASTRGTSGRAVSEAEQYF. The DNA of the CDR3 is TGTGCCAGCACTCGGGGGACTAGCGGGAGGGCCGTCTCCGAGGCCGAGCAGTACTTC.

A note on this clone: A far larger clone differs by one base, so this is likely a read error. This chain links TRBV6-6 with TRBJ2-7; D gene ambiguous. The CDR3 has 12 amino acids. CDR1 MNHNY and CDR2 SVGAGI come from the germline V gene (reference sequence). CDR3 in amino acids: CAGSSSTYEQYF. The CDR3 DNA is TGTGCCGGCAGTTCCTCGACCTACGAGCAGTACTTC.

A word on this clone: A read error is likely here: a far larger clone is one base away. V is TRBV30 and J is TRBJ1-1; D not resolved. CDR1 and CDR2 (germline): GTSNPN, SVGIG (reference sequence). The CDR3 has 15 amino acids. The V end was cut by 5 bases, the J end by 1 base, with 17 bases between. In DNA form, the CDR3 reads TGTGCCTGGGCCCCGAAGGAGGGCAGGAACACTGAAGCTTTCTTT. It translates to CAWAPKEGRNTEAFF.

This clone has a count of ten or more. V gene TRBV12-2 combines with J gene TRBJ2-1. TRBV12-2 is flagged as a pseudogene. This CDR3 is built from 14 residues. CDR3 amino acids: CASRLGRDNGVQFF. The CDR3 nucleotides are TGTGCAAGTCGCTTAGGGAGGGACAACGGAGTGCAGTTCTTC.

This clone was recorded many times. J is TRBJ1-4 and V is TRBV7-8; D may be TRBD1 (6 bases). The CDR3 spans 15 residues. CDR1 is SGHVS, CDR2 FQNEAQ, per germline. The V gene lost 1 base and the J gene lost 8 bases, with 14 bases spanning the gap. CDR3 bases: TGTGCCAGCAGCTTAGGACAGGCCCCAAACGAAAAACTGTTTTTT. This codes for CASSLGQAPNEKLFF.

This clone was seen at least ten times. This CDR3 reads CASRRQGYGNQPQHF. CDR3 sequence (DNA): TGTGCCAGCAGGAGACAGGGGTATGGCAATCAGCCCCAGCATTTT. V is TRBV2 and J is TRBJ1-5; 8 positions match TRBD1. The CDR3 totals 15 residues. Germline assignment: CDR1 SNHLY and CDR2 FYNNEI. V trimming: 6 bases; J trimming: 2 bases; junction bases outside the gene matches: 6.

J is TRBJ1-4 and V is TRBV5-1; D is uncertain. V was cut by 0 bases and J by 8 bases, with 11 bases left in between. Per the germline V gene, CDR1 is SGHRS and CDR2 is YFSETQ. The CDR3 has 14 residues. The CDR3 DNA is TGCGCCAGCAGCTTGGTTGAAGGCGGAGAAAAACTGTTTTTT. Residues: CASSLVEGGEKLFF.

Ten or more counts support this clone. V and J are TRBV7-9 and TRBJ1-2; D uncertain. Per the germline V gene, CDR1 is SEHNR and CDR2 is FQNEAQ (reference sequence). The CDR3 runs 13 residues. The V end lost 5 bases, the J end lost 0 bases, and 7 bases lay between the germline ends. CDR3 sequence: CASSRDTNYGYTF. The CDR3, as DNA: TGTGCCAGCAGCCGAGACACTAACTATGGCTACACCTTC.

This clone was found many times. CDR3 nucleotide sequence: TGCAGCGTCCACGGCCCAGGACAGGCCTCCACAGATACGCAGTATTTT. Translated: CSVHGPGQASTDTQYF. The rearrangement links TRBV29-1 to TRBJ2-3, with TRBD1 matching over 7 bases. Germline V gene lookup returns CDR1 SQVTM and CDR2 ANQGSEA. CDR3 length: 16 residues. The V gene end was trimmed by 6 bases and the J gene end by 2 bases; junction bases not matched to a gene: 14.

The V call is TRBV7-8, the J call TRBJ2-5; the match to TRBD2 covers 10 bases. Germline V CDR1 and CDR2: SGHVS, FQNEAQ. CDR3 length: 16 residues. With 1 base clipped from V and 4 bases from J, the junction kept 6 bases outside the gene matches. CDR3 DNA: TGTGCCAGCAGCTTAGGATCTAGCGGGAGAGGAGAGACCCAGTACTTC. Its protein product is CASSLGSSGRGETQYF.